These 9 T cell receptor beta chains were all obtained from the same sample, sequenced in a study of somatic mutations in cytotoxic T cells in rheumatoid arthritis. Some clones are missing from TCRdb's copy, which holds only in-frame ones; the method was immunoSEQ multiplex PCR. The table has 12,000 or so clones, roughly 69% seen once. The specimen sequenced was CD8+ T cells sorted from blood. The receptors stem from a woman aged 40 to 50 in good health.

The chain links TRBV14 to TRBJ1-1; no reliable D call. This CDR3 contains 13 residues. Germline-derived CDR1 and CDR2 are SGHDN and FVKESK. Between the trimmed V and J ends, which lost 4 bases and 0 bases, there was a span of 6 bases. CDR3 protein: CASSPIMNTEAFF. The CDR3 nucleotides are TGTGCCAGCAGCCCTATCATGAACACTGAAGCTTTCTTT. Combining the CDR3 with reference TRBV14 and TRBJ1-1 gives the whole variable domain EAGVTQFPSHSVIEKGQTVTLRCDPISGHDNLYWYRRVMGKEIKFLLHFVKESKQDESGMPNNRFLAERTGGTYSTLKVQPAELEDSGVYFCASSPIMNTEAFFGQGTRLTVV.

The gene calls are TRBV29-1 and TRBJ1-1; 7 nucleotides align to TRBD1. The germline V gene encodes CDR1 SQVTM and CDR2 ANQGSEA. J was trimmed by 5 bases and V by 8 bases; bases with no gene match: 11. The CDR3 is 13 residues long. The CDR3, as DNA: TGCAGCTTTTTCCTACAGGGGAGGACTGAAGCTTTCTTT. This codes for CSFFLQGRTEAFF.

The chain is built from TRBV4-2 and TRBJ1-6; D is unresolved. The CDR3 is 15 amino acids. Per germline, CDR1 LGHNA and CDR2 YNFKEQ. Deletions cut 4 bases from V and 6 bases from J, with 13 bases between. CDR3 amino acids: CASSRGPLSNSPLHF. In DNA form, the CDR3 reads TGTGCCAGCAGCCGCGGGCCTCTCTCTAATTCACCCCTCCACTTT.

The V call is TRBV29-1, the J call TRBJ1-4; unclear D gene. V was pared by 5 bases and J by 6 bases, with 13 bases between. CDR3 length equals 13 residues. CDR1 is SQVTM and CDR2 is ANQGSEA in the germline V gene. This chain's CDR3 is CSVPTGEDEKLFF. As DNA, the CDR3 is TGCAGCGTTCCCACGGGAGAAGATGAAAAACTGTTTTTT.

The chain couples TRBV4-3 to TRBJ2-6, with a possible D match to TRBD2 (7 bases). Between the trimmed V and J ends, which lost 0 bases and 0 bases, there was a span of 9 bases. Per germline, CDR1 LGHNA and CDR2 YSLEER. The CDR3 extends over 17 amino acids. The DNA of the CDR3 is TGCGCCAGCAGCCAAGAAGGGGGGGGCTCTGGGGCCAACGTCCTGACTTTC. Translation: CASSQEGGGSGANVLTF.

This chain uses TRBV2 with TRBJ2-5; D uncertain. CDR3 size: 14 residues. V lost 1 base, J lost 6 bases, and 12 bases lay in between. Germline V gene lookup returns CDR1 SNHLY and CDR2 FYNNEI. In nucleotides, the CDR3 is TGTGCCAGCAGTGAAGTGACGAGTGAACAGACCCAGTACTTC. Translating gives CASSEVTSEQTQYF.

This clone was recorded once. The V gene is TRBV7-9, the J gene TRBJ2-3, with TRBD2 identical over 11 bases. The germline V gene has CDR1 SEHNR and CDR2 FQNEAQ (reference sequence). The CDR3 has 16 residues. V lost 5 bases, J lost 5 bases, and 9 bases stayed unmatched. CDR3 region: CASSPVTSGEGDTQYF. The CDR3 bases are TGTGCCAGCAGCCCTGTGACTAGCGGGGAGGGAGATACGCAGTATTTT.

The chain uses TRBV4-1 and TRBJ1-2; 9 positions agree with TRBD1. The CDR3 length is 14 residues. With V trimmed by 1 base and J by 8 bases, 5 bases remained unmatched. Germline V gives CDR1 MGHRA, CDR2 YSYEKL. The CDR3 region is CASSQVGTGLGYTF. For the CDR3, the DNA is TGCGCCAGCAGCCAAGTCGGGACAGGGCTGGGCTACACCTTC.

The chain couples TRBV9 to TRBJ1-2; no clear D. The CDR3 extends over 14 amino acids. Germline loops: CDR1 SGDLS, CDR2 YYNGEE. Trimming pared 3 bases from V and 2 bases from J, leaving 11 bases between. The CDR3 loop reads CASSGSGSNYGYTF. In nucleotides, the CDR3 is TGTGCCAGCAGCGGGTCCGGCTCCAACTATGGCTACACCTTC.